Listed here are 13 T cell receptor beta chains from one sample, sequenced in a study of Ad26.COV2.S vaccination and SARS-CoV-2 variants. Here immunoSEQ multiplex PCR was the method, and the copy in TCRdb shows in-frame clones only, minus some. The table has 350,000 to 450,000 clones, roughly nine tenths seen once; the top ten hold about 3.8%. Sequenced here: peripheral blood, sampled after recovery from COVID-19. The source is a human donor who had recovered from COVID-19.

The chain combines TRBV7-9 with TRBJ1-3; D remains ambiguous. CDR3 length: 14 residues. The V and J ends lost 4 bases and 3 bases respectively, with 10 bases between them. CDR1 is SEHNR, CDR2 FQNEAQ, per germline (reference sequence). The CDR3 reads CASSYGTVGNTIYF. For the CDR3, the DNA is TGTGCCAGCAGCTACGGCACAGTTGGAAACACCATATATTTT.

V usage is TRBV6-2 or TRBV6-3 and J usage is TRBJ2-7; 10 bases fit TRBD2. Trimming took 5 bases from V and 5 from J; bases not matched to a gene: 12. This CDR3 spans 16 amino acids. Germline V gene data show CDR1 as MNHEY and CDR2 as SVGEGT. CDR3 bases: TGTGCCAGCAGTAAGCAACTAGCGGGGCCACGGAACGAGCAGTACTTC. It is translated as CASSKQLAGPRNEQYF.

The chain employs TRBV29-1 and TRBJ2-6; 8 bases match TRBD1. CDR3 length: 11 residues. J lost 11 bases, V lost 6 bases, and 3 bases had no gene match. CDR1 and CDR2 from the germline V gene are SQVTM and ANQGSEA. This CDR3 is CSVNRGDVLTF. The DNA for the CDR3 is TGCAGCGTCAACAGGGGGGACGTCCTGACTTTC.

The chain links TRBV11-3 to TRBJ2-1, with 8 bases aligning to TRBD2. The CDR3 covers 17 residues. V lost 0 bases and J lost 4; bases outside the gene matches: 8. Germline-derived CDR1 and CDR2 are SGHNT and YENEEA. CDR3 DNA: TGTGCCAGCAGCTTAGATTTTAGGACGGGGGGGTACAATGAGCAGTTCTTC. Translating it yields CASSLDFRTGGYNEQFF.

The chain has TRBV7-9 and TRBJ2-1; D is possibly TRBD1 or TRBD2 (7 bases each). The length of the CDR3 is 15 residues. The germline V gene has CDR1 SEHNR and CDR2 FQNEAQ (reference sequence). Trimming removed 5 bases at V and 5 bases at J, with 16 bases between. Here the CDR3 DNA reads TGTGCCAGCAGCATCAGGGGGGGAGCAAACAATGAGCAGTTCTTC. Translating gives CASSIRGGANNEQFF.

This chain connects TRBV18 to TRBJ2-3; 7 bases are shared with TRBD2. Germline V gene lookup returns CDR1 KGHSH and CDR2 LQKENI. Unmatched junction bases numbered 1, after V lost 2 bases and J lost 2 bases. This CDR3 has 14 amino acids. In DNA, the CDR3 is TGTGCCAGCTCACCAAGCGGGGCCACAGATACGCAGTATTTT. Its protein product is CASSPSGATDTQYF.

This clone was recorded once. The chain joins TRBV5-1 to TRBJ2-2, with a weak D call TRBD1 (6 bases). From germline, CDR1 is SGHRS and CDR2 YFSETQ. V lost 7 bases to trimming and J lost 0 bases, with 10 bases between them. CDR3 length equals 14 residues. CDR3 region: CASLRDTNTGELFF. Written as DNA, the CDR3 is TGCGCCAGCCTCCGGGACACGAACACCGGGGAGCTGTTTTTT.

This rearrangement joins TRBV5-1 to TRBJ1-5; no definite D call. The V gene lost 3 bases and the J gene lost 0 bases, with 4 bases spanning the gap. CDR1 is SGHRS, CDR2 YFSETQ, per germline. This CDR3 region has 13 residues. CDR3 sequence reads: CASSSASNQPQHF. The CDR3 DNA follows: TGCGCCAGCAGCTCTGCTAGCAATCAGCCCCAGCATTTT.

V usage is TRBV12-5 and J usage is TRBJ2-1; no reliable D call. The CDR3 is made up of 14 amino acids. CDR1 LGHNT and CDR2 FRNRAP come from the germline V gene. V was trimmed by 1 base and J by 5 bases, leaving 9 bases between them. CDR3 region: CASGLGVGHNEQFF. The CDR3 DNA is TGTGCTAGTGGTTTGGGGGTAGGGCACAATGAGCAGTTCTTC.

The rearrangement joins TRBV24-1 to TRBJ2-3, with D uncertain. Deletions cut 4 bases from V and 1 base from J, with 11 bases between. The V gene's germline CDR1 is KGHDR and CDR2 SFDVKD. This CDR3 has 15 residues. The CDR3 loop reads CATSDPTLGTDTQYF. CDR3 DNA: TGTGCCACCAGTGACCCTACCTTGGGCACAGATACGCAGTATTTT.

This chain uses TRBV9 with TRBJ2-5; the D gene is possibly TRBD2 (6 bases). CDR3 length: 15 amino acids. Germline V CDR1 and CDR2: SGDLS, YYNGEE. V lost 0 bases and J lost 5, with 14 bases in between. The CDR3 loop reads CASSVAGTRAETQYF. The CDR3 DNA follows: TGTGCCAGCAGCGTAGCCGGGACTCGGGCCGAGACCCAGTACTTC.

The chain joins TRBV5-1 to TRBJ1-3, with a possible D match to TRBD1 (6 bases). This CDR3 region has 16 residues. Trimming shortened V by 0 bases and J by 3 bases, and 13 bases separated the two germline ends. Germline V CDR1 and CDR2: SGHRS, YFSETQ. DNA for the CDR3: TGCGCCAGCAGCTTGGATCTCAGGGGTGGTGGAAACACCATATATTTT. Translation: CASSLDLRGGGNTIYF.

This clone was counted a single time. This chain joins TRBV9 and TRBJ1-1; D unresolved. V shed 2 bases and J shed 7 bases, with 12 bases lying between them. The length of the CDR3 is 13 residues. Germline CDR1 is SGDLS and CDR2 is YYNGEE. The CDR3 is CASSVGYRDEAFF. The CDR3, as DNA: TGTGCCAGCAGCGTCGGATACAGAGATGAAGCTTTCTTT.